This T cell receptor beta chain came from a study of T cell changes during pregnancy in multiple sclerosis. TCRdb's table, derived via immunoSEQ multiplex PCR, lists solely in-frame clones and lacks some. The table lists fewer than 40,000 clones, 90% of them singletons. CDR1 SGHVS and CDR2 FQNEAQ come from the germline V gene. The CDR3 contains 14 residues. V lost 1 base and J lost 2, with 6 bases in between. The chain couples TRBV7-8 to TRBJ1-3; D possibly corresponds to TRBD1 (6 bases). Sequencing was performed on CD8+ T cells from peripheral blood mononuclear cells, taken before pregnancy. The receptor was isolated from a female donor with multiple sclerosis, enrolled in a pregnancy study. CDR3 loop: CASSLGGPGNTIYF. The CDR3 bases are TGTGCCAGCAGCTTAGGGGGGCCTGGAAACACCATATATTTT.